The rows below give T cell receptor beta chains drawn from one sample of a study of CD8 T cells in ankylosing spondylitis. TCRdb processed the 5' RACE reads anew with MiXCR; each CDR3 protein has one entry. The data contain approximately 130,000 distinct CDR3 sequences, around 10% of them singletons. The sequencing sample was made of blood, either unsorted or a sorted T cell fraction (not recorded which). The receptors come from a female donor with ankylosing spondylitis or in good health (not recorded which). Each CDR3 is given with its conserved first and last residue. Each record gives: D gene, V gene, clone size, J gene, CDR3 DNA, CDR3 protein. A D gene is named only where the DNA matches it firmly. Clone size is not always given. Where it is, it says once, few, many or a class for expanded clones.

d_call: -; v_call: TRBV5-1; clone_size: many; j_call: TRBJ2-3; cdr3_nt: TGCGCCAGCAGCTTGGCCGGACAGAAAAAAGTAGATACGCAGTATTTT; cdr3_aa: CASSLAGQKKVDTQYF
d_call: -; v_call: TRBV20-1; clone_size: many; j_call: TRBJ1-3; cdr3_nt: TGCAGTGCTAGTGACATAAGGGGACCTGGAAACACCATATATTTT; cdr3_aa: CSASDIRGPGNTIYF
d_call: -; v_call: TRBV5-1; clone_size: many; j_call: TRBJ2-1; cdr3_nt: TGCGCCAGCAGCTTGGGATCCTACAATGAGCAGTTCTTC; cdr3_aa: CASSLGSYNEQFF
d_call: -; v_call: TRBV20-1; clone_size: many; j_call: TRBJ2-1; cdr3_nt: TGCAGTGCTAGCCTACCAGGAGCGAGCTCCTACAATGAGCAGTTCTTC; cdr3_aa: CSASLPGASSYNEQFF
d_call: -; v_call: TRBV12-3/TRBV12-4; clone_size: many; j_call: TRBJ1-3; cdr3_nt: TGTGCCAGCAGTTTAACGGGAACTGGAAACACCATATATTTT; cdr3_aa: CASSLTGTGNTIYF
d_call: TRBD1; v_call: TRBV6-1; clone_size: many; j_call: TRBJ2-7; cdr3_nt: TGTGCCAGCAGCACCAAATCCGACAGGGGCCTGATTTACGAGCAGTACTTC; cdr3_aa: CASSTKSDRGLIYEQYF
d_call: -; v_call: TRBV5-1; clone_size: many; j_call: TRBJ2-2; cdr3_nt: TGCGCCAGCAGCTTAGGCCCGAACGGGCTAGCGACTGGGGAGCTGTTTTTT; cdr3_aa: CASSLGPNGLATGELFF
d_call: -; v_call: TRBV15; clone_size: -; j_call: TRBJ2-1; cdr3_nt: TGTGCCACCAGCAGCCGATCGTCCGAGCAGTTCTTC; cdr3_aa: CATSSRSSEQFF
d_call: -; v_call: TRBV2; clone_size: many; j_call: TRBJ2-1; cdr3_nt: TGTGCCAGCAGTGCCCTTGGATTCAATGAGCAGTTCTTC; cdr3_aa: CASSALGFNEQFF
d_call: -; v_call: TRBV27; clone_size: many; j_call: TRBJ1-2; cdr3_nt: TGTGCCAGCAGTTTTGGGCAGAACTATGGCTACACCTTC; cdr3_aa: CASSFGQNYGYTF
d_call: -; v_call: TRBV5-1; clone_size: many; j_call: TRBJ2-6; cdr3_nt: TGCGCCAGCAGCTTGTATTTTGCAGACCCGAGCTCTGGGGCCAACGTCCTGACTTTC; cdr3_aa: CASSLYFADPSSGANVLTF
d_call: -; v_call: TRBV20-1; clone_size: many; j_call: TRBJ1-1; cdr3_nt: TGCAGTGTCCCCCCCGGCGGGGTGGCTGAAGCTTTCTTT; cdr3_aa: CSVPPGGVAEAFF